These T cell receptor beta chains were read from a single sample in a study of OX40 agonist ivuxolimab in advanced cancers. Libraries were prepared by immunoSEQ multiplex PCR; TCRdb keeps only in-frame clonotypes and omits some of them. The table has 60,000 to 65,000 clones, 80% to 90% seen once. Specimen: CD4+ or CD8+ T cells sorted from blood, collected in a trial of the OX40 agonist ivuxolimab. The receptor set was obtained from an adult with an advanced solid tumor such as melanoma, head and neck, liver or kidney cancer. Both conserved end residues are part of each CDR3. Each record gives: D gene, V gene, J gene, clone size, CDR3 protein, CDR3 DNA. A D gene is named only where the DNA matches it firmly. Clone size is not always given. Where it is, it says once, few, many or a class for expanded clones.

d_call: -; v_call: TRBV5-4; j_call: TRBJ2-5; clone_size: -; cdr3_aa: CASSLSETQYF; cdr3_nt: TGTGCCAGCAGCTTATCTGAGACCCAGTACTTC
d_call: TRBD1; v_call: TRBV29-1; j_call: TRBJ1-2; clone_size: -; cdr3_aa: CSVRPGTANYGYTF; cdr3_nt: TGCAGCGTCCGTCCCGGGACAGCTAACTATGGCTACACCTTC
d_call: -; v_call: TRBV5-5; j_call: TRBJ2-3; clone_size: -; cdr3_aa: CASSLGGLAATDTQYF; cdr3_nt: TGTGCCAGCAGCTTGGGGGGCTTGGCGGCCACAGATACGCAGTATTTT
d_call: TRBD1; v_call: TRBV6-5; j_call: TRBJ2-7; clone_size: -; cdr3_aa: CASSYGQGSSYEQYF; cdr3_nt: TGTGCCAGCAGTTATGGACAGGGAAGCTCCTACGAGCAGTACTTC
d_call: TRBD1; v_call: TRBV5-1; j_call: TRBJ1-1; clone_size: -; cdr3_aa: CASSPRQGLGTEAFF; cdr3_nt: TGCGCCAGCAGCCCCAGACAGGGCTTGGGCACTGAAGCTTTCTTT
d_call: -; v_call: TRBV9; j_call: TRBJ2-1; clone_size: -; cdr3_aa: CASSVGGTNYYNEQFF; cdr3_nt: TGTGCCAGCAGCGTAGGTGGAACTAATTACTACAATGAGCAGTTCTTC
d_call: -; v_call: TRBV5-6; j_call: TRBJ2-1; clone_size: -; cdr3_aa: CASSLAFGATWGYNEQFF; cdr3_nt: TGTGCCAGCAGCTTGGCGTTCGGGGCGACTTGGGGTTACAATGAGCAGTTCTTC
d_call: -; v_call: TRBV28; j_call: TRBJ1-1; clone_size: -; cdr3_aa: CASSTQGLWTEAFF; cdr3_nt: TGTGCCAGCAGTACCCAGGGGTTATGGACTGAAGCTTTCTTT
d_call: TRBD1; v_call: TRBV11-2; j_call: TRBJ2-7; clone_size: few; cdr3_aa: CASSPIWDRGSYEQYF; cdr3_nt: TGTGCCAGCAGCCCAATTTGGGACAGGGGCTCCTACGAGCAGTACTTC
d_call: -; v_call: TRBV2; j_call: TRBJ1-1; clone_size: -; cdr3_aa: CASSENSYTEAFF; cdr3_nt: TGTGCCAGCAGTGAAAACAGCTACACTGAAGCTTTCTTT
d_call: -; v_call: TRBV11-1; j_call: TRBJ1-6; clone_size: few; cdr3_aa: CASSSNNSPLHF; cdr3_nt: TGTGCCAGCAGCTCGAATAATTCACCCCTCCACTTT
d_call: -; v_call: TRBV5-5; j_call: TRBJ1-4; clone_size: -; cdr3_aa: CASSRGGYDRLFF; cdr3_nt: TGTGCCAGCAGCCGGGGAGGGTATGATCGACTGTTTTTT
d_call: -; v_call: TRBV10-1; j_call: TRBJ2-3; clone_size: -; cdr3_aa: CASSSDSFITDTQYF; cdr3_nt: TGCGCCAGCAGTTCGGACAGCTTTATCACAGATACGCAGTATTTT
d_call: -; v_call: TRBV7-6; j_call: TRBJ1-3; clone_size: -; cdr3_aa: CASSPGVGNTIYF; cdr3_nt: TGTGCCAGCAGCCCCGGGGTTGGAAACACCATATATTTT
d_call: TRBD2; v_call: TRBV6-6; j_call: TRBJ2-3; clone_size: -; cdr3_aa: CASSWGGSTDTQYF; cdr3_nt: TGTGCCAGCAGCTGGGGGGGGAGCACAGATACGCAGTATTTT
d_call: -; v_call: TRBV6-1; j_call: TRBJ1-5; clone_size: -; cdr3_aa: CASSEILGSESYSNQPQHF; cdr3_nt: TGTGCCAGCAGTGAAATCTTAGGAAGTGAAAGCTATAGCAATCAGCCCCAGCATTTT
d_call: TRBD1; v_call: TRBV28; j_call: TRBJ1-4; clone_size: -; cdr3_aa: CASSRGGTGDEKLFF; cdr3_nt: TGTGCCAGCAGCCGAGGGGGGACAGGGGATGAAAAACTGTTTTTT
d_call: TRBD1; v_call: TRBV15; j_call: TRBJ1-4; clone_size: -; cdr3_aa: CATSRGRDSFNEKLFF; cdr3_nt: TGTGCCACCAGCAGAGGTCGGGACAGCTTTAATGAAAAACTGTTTTTT
d_call: -; v_call: TRBV19; j_call: TRBJ1-4; clone_size: few; cdr3_aa: CASSFRGHNEKLFF; cdr3_nt: TGTGCCAGTAGTTTCCGGGGCCACAATGAAAAACTGTTTTTT
d_call: -; v_call: TRBV11-2; j_call: TRBJ1-1; clone_size: -; cdr3_aa: CASSESRVGAFF; cdr3_nt: TGTGCCAGCAGCGAGAGTAGGGTAGGCGCTTTCTTT
d_call: -; v_call: TRBV5-6; j_call: TRBJ2-3; clone_size: once; cdr3_aa: CASSLRSYTDTQYF; cdr3_nt: TGTGCCAGCAGCCTGAGGTCCTACACAGATACGCAGTATTTT
d_call: -; v_call: TRBV6-6; j_call: TRBJ1-1; clone_size: once; cdr3_aa: CASRSQRTANTEAFF; cdr3_nt: TGTGCCAGCAGAAGCCAGCGGACAGCGAACACTGAAGCTTTCTTT
d_call: -; v_call: TRBV5-4; j_call: TRBJ1-2; clone_size: -; cdr3_aa: CASSLGRPRINYGYTF; cdr3_nt: TGTGCCAGCAGCTTGGGCAGACCTCGCATTAACTATGGCTACACCTTC
d_call: TRBD1; v_call: TRBV5-1; j_call: TRBJ1-6; clone_size: -; cdr3_aa: CASSLGQGALHF; cdr3_nt: TGCGCCAGCAGCTTGGGACAGGGTGCCCTCCACTTT